The 18 T cell receptor beta chains below all came from one sample that was sequenced in a study of cytomegalovirus exposure and HLA in healthy donors. The PCR was carried out with 60 Vbeta primers and 13 Jbeta primers. Some clones are missing from TCRdb's copy, which holds only in-frame ones; the method was immunoSEQ multiplex PCR. The table has about 78,000 clones, 60% to 75% seen once. Sequencing was done on a sample of PBMCs. The receptor set was obtained from a woman aged 40 to 50 in good health and CMV-seropositive.

In this sample, this clone turned up a few times. The J gene is TRBJ1-4, the V gene TRBV28; 7 nucleotides align to TRBD1. The germline gives CDR1 MDHEN, CDR2 SYDVKM. V was pared by 10 bases and J by 4 bases, with 6 bases of the junction left unmatched. The CDR3 runs to 13 residues. The CDR3 DNA reads as TGTGCCACCGTGGGACAGCTTAATGAAAAACTGTTTTTT. Its protein product is CATVGQLNEKLFF.

This clone was picked up a small number of times. This chain uses TRBV18 with TRBJ2-2; 8 bases are a match to TRBD2. The germline V gene encodes CDR1 KGHSH and CDR2 LQKENI. The CDR3 extends over 15 amino acids. The J segment lost 5 bases and the V segment lost 0 bases, leaving 2 bases of the junction unmatched. The CDR3 loop is CASSPPRGETGELFF. CDR3 nucleotide sequence: TGTGCCAGCTCACCACCGCGGGGGGAGACCGGGGAGCTGTTTTTT.

This rearrangement joins TRBV7-2 to TRBJ2-7; 10 bases are a match to TRBD2. CDR1 is SGHTA, CDR2 FQGNSA, per germline. This CDR3 has 16 residues. With 2 bases clipped from V and 1 base from J, the junction kept 5 bases outside the gene matches. In DNA form, the CDR3 reads TGTGCCAGCAGCTTACCAGCGGGGGGGTTTTCCTACGAGCAGTACTTC. Its protein is CASSLPAGGFSYEQYF.

J is TRBJ2-7 and V is TRBV5-6; 7 nucleotides align to TRBD2. Germline lookup yields CDR1 SGHDT and CDR2 YYEEEE. The CDR3 length is 15 residues. V shed 2 bases and J 6 bases; nucleotides not matched to a gene: 11. The CDR3 DNA reads as TGTGCCAGCAGCTTCTGGGGGGGGGTAGGAACCGAGCAGTACTTC. Translated, it gives CASSFWGGVGTEQYF.

The rearrangement uses TRBV7-2 and TRBJ2-7; D is unclear. The CDR3 contains 17 residues. V was clipped by 1 base and J by 0 bases, with 16 bases between them. CDR1 and CDR2 (germline): SGHTA, FQGNSA. CDR3 DNA sequence: TGTGCCAGCAGCTTAGACTCGGGTGCCAGATCCTCCTACGAGCAGTACTTC. It codes for CASSLDSGARSSYEQYF. Combining the CDR3 with reference TRBV7-2 and TRBJ2-7 gives the whole variable domain GAGVSQSPSNKVTEKGKDVELRCDPISGHTALYWYRQSLGQGLEFLIYFQGNSAPDKSGLPSDRFSAERTGGSVSTLTIQRTQQEDSAVYLCASSLDSGARSSYEQYFGPGTRLTVT.

This sequence joins TRBV18 and TRBJ2-3; tentatively, D is TRBD1 (6 bases). The CDR3 has 14 amino acids. The germline V and J ends were trimmed by 6 bases and 5 bases, with 15 bases remaining between them. Germline V gives CDR1 KGHSH, CDR2 LQKENI. The CDR3 nucleotides are TGTGCCAGCTCTGGGGGCCCGAAGGGAGATACGCAGTATTTT. Translating gives CASSGGPKGDTQYF.

This sequence joins TRBV4-2 and TRBJ2-2; 8 nucleotides align to TRBD1. Trimming cost V 1 base and J 0 bases; bases outside gene matches: 10. Germline CDR1 and CDR2: LGHNA and YNFKEQ. This CDR3 is 19 amino acids long. The CDR3 sequence is CASSQVGQGAPSNTGELFF. As DNA, the CDR3 is TGTGCCAGCAGCCAAGTGGGGCAGGGGGCCCCTTCGAACACCGGGGAGCTGTTTTTT.

The genes are TRBV30 and TRBJ1-4; D gene uncertain. Germline V gene lookup returns CDR1 GTSNPN and CDR2 SVGIG (reference sequence). V was clipped by 5 bases and J by 4 bases, with 14 bases between them. The CDR3 extends over 14 amino acids. In nucleotides, the CDR3 is TGTGCCTGGGGGCTACGGACTGATAATGAAAAACTGTTTTTT. Its translation is CAWGLRTDNEKLFF.

The V gene is TRBV6-5, the J gene TRBJ2-7; D unclear. V dropped 7 bases and J dropped 2 bases, with 12 bases sitting between them. The CDR3 consists of 13 residues. Germline CDR1 reads MNHEY; CDR2 reads SVGAGI. The CDR3 DNA sequence: TGTGCCAGCACCCCCCGCCCAGCCTACGAGCAGTACTTC. This codes for CASTPRPAYEQYF.

The chain uses TRBV7-9 and TRBJ2-3; D is perhaps TRBD1 (7 bases). The V and J ends lost 5 bases and 1 base respectively, with 16 bases between them. The V gene's germline CDR1 is SEHNR and CDR2 FQNEAQ (reference sequence). This CDR3 has 16 amino acids. The CDR3 DNA follows: TGTGCCAGCAGCCGAGGGGGCGGGGCGGGCACAGATACGCAGTATTTT. Amino acid sequence: CASSRGGGAGTDTQYF.

V is TRBV25-1 and J is TRBJ1-1, with a possible D match to TRBD1 (5 bases). The CDR3 extends over 16 amino acids. Germline lookup yields CDR1 MGHDK and CDR2 SYGVNS. V gave up 2 bases and J gave up 0 bases, with 13 bases separating them. Written as DNA, the CDR3 is TGTGCCAGCAGTGAAAAGGAGACAGACTTGAACACTGAAGCTTTCTTT. Protein sequence: CASSEKETDLNTEAFF.

This clone has only one observation. The chain is built from TRBV29-1 and TRBJ1-4; maybe TRBD1 (6 bases). Trimming took off 4 bases at V and 15 bases at J, with 24 bases between the two ends. CDR1 is SQVTM and CDR2 is ANQGSEA in the germline V gene. CDR3 length: 14 amino acids. The CDR3 sequence: CSVVVVSGAALMFF. CDR3 DNA: TGCAGCGTTGTCGTTGTATCAGGGGCGGCGTTAATGTTTTTT.

This clone occurred a few times. The chain combines TRBV5-4 with TRBJ2-2; D ambiguous. Germline V gives CDR1 SGHNT, CDR2 YYREEE (reference sequence). The CDR3 loop spans 16 amino acids. The V end lost 3 bases, the J end lost 1 base, and 13 bases lay between the germline ends. The CDR3 region has the DNA TGTGCCAGCAGCTCAGGTCTACGGCAGAACACCGGGGAGCTGTTTTTT. Its protein product is CASSSGLRQNTGELFF.

The rearrangement joins TRBV7-2 to TRBJ1-5, with 9 bases fitting TRBD1. Germline V gene lookup returns CDR1 SGHTA and CDR2 FQGNSA. With 5 bases clipped from V and 7 bases from J, the junction kept 6 bases outside the gene matches. CDR3 size: 14 residues. CDR3 sequence (DNA): TGTGCCAGCAGCCCCCGGACAGGGGTCCAGCCCCAGCATTTT. Translation gives CASSPRTGVQPQHF.

The V and J genes are TRBV4-1 and TRBJ2-7; TRBD1 matches at 8 bases. J was trimmed by 3 bases and V by 1 base; bases with no gene match: 5. This CDR3 is 15 amino acids long. Germline CDR1 reads MGHRA; CDR2 reads YSYEKL. DNA for the CDR3: TGCGCCAGCAGCCAAGGAGGACAGGGAAACTACGAGCAGTACTTC. It yields the protein CASSQGGQGNYEQYF.

The rearrangement uses TRBV12-2 and TRBJ1-2; the D call in the table, TRBD1, was not verified against the DNA. TRBV12-2 is designated a pseudogene. The CDR3 consists of 16 residues. The DNA for the CDR3 is TGTGCAAGTCGTCGGGACAGGGGGAGAGGTCTTGATGGCTACACCTTC. It yields the protein CASRRDRGRGLDGYTF.

In its sample, this clone was seen a few times. The J gene is TRBJ1-1, the V gene TRBV5-1, with TRBD1 matching over 9 bases. From germline, CDR1 is SGHRS and CDR2 YFSETQ. The J segment lost 7 bases and the V segment lost 4 bases, leaving 5 bases of the junction unmatched. This CDR3 is 13 amino acids long. The CDR3 loop reads CASSIGQGSEAFF. CDR3 coding DNA: TGCGCCAGCAGCATCGGACAGGGGAGTGAAGCTTTCTTT. Full variable domain (rest looked up from reference TRBV5-1 and TRBJ1-1): KAGVTQTPRYLIKTRGQQVTLSCSPISGHRSVSWYQQTPGQGLQFLFEYFSETQRNKGNFPGRFSGRQFSNSRSEMNVSTLELGDSALYLCASSIGQGSEAFFGQGTRLTVV.

The chain recombines TRBV5-4 with TRBJ2-2, with TRBD2 matching 7 bases. Losses at the gene ends were 9 bases for V and 0 bases for J; bases not matched to a gene: 17. The CDR3 runs to 18 residues. Germline values: CDR1 SGHNT, CDR2 YYREEE (reference sequence). The CDR3 reads CAISPRGSHGTNTGELFF. DNA for the CDR3: TGTGCCATTTCACCGCGGGGGTCTCACGGGACGAACACCGGGGAGCTGTTTTTT.